These 30 T cell receptor beta chains were sequenced from one sample in a study of blood T cell repertoires in COVID-19. Data came from immunoSEQ multiplex PCR; TCRdb stores just in-frame clones and leaves some out. Of some 110,000 clones in the sample, about nine tenths were seen once. The sequenced sample consisted of peripheral blood. The receptor set was obtained from a man in his forties with acute or convalescent COVID-19.

In DNA, the CDR3 is TGTGCCAGCTCAGTAACAGGGTACGAGCAGTACTTC. Its protein product is CASSVTGYEQYF. The chain employs TRBV18 and TRBJ2-7, with D possibly matching TRBD1 (6 bases). V was trimmed by 5 bases and J by 4 bases, leaving 9 bases between them. From germline, CDR1 is KGHSH and CDR2 LQKENI. The CDR3 runs 12 residues.

The chain combines TRBV2 with TRBJ2-2, with a possible D match to TRBD1 (5 bases). Germline loops: CDR1 SNHLY, CDR2 FYNNEI. CDR3 length: 14 amino acids. V lost 10 bases to trimming and J lost 6 bases, with 18 bases between them. The CDR3 spells CATPARDYAGELFF. CDR3 nucleotide sequence: TGTGCCACCCCGGCCAGGGATTACGCCGGGGAGCTGTTTTTT.

Only a few counts were recorded for this clone. The gene calls are TRBV19 and TRBJ2-1; weak D call: TRBD2 (7 bases). The V end was cut by 8 bases, the J end by 5 bases, with 16 bases between. Germline CDR1 and CDR2: LNHDA and SQIVND (reference sequence). The CDR3 runs 14 residues. Here the CDR3 reads CASRNRGADNEQFF. Written as DNA, the CDR3 is TGTGCCAGTCGGAACCGGGGGGCCGACAATGAGCAGTTCTTC.

This clone was detected a few times. J is TRBJ2-1 and V is TRBV29-1, with D tentatively TRBD2 (6 bases). V was pared by 0 bases and J by 0 bases, with 12 bases between. CDR1 is SQVTM, CDR2 ANQGSEA, per germline. CDR3 length: 16 amino acids. CDR3 region: CSVEDHGGYSYNEQFF. As DNA, the CDR3 is TGCAGCGTTGAAGATCATGGGGGGTACTCCTACAATGAGCAGTTCTTC.

The V and J genes are TRBV29-1 and TRBJ2-7, with 7 nucleotides matching TRBD2. The germline CDR1 and CDR2 sequences are SQVTM and ANQGSEA. V was pared by 3 bases and J by 3 bases, with 11 bases of the junction left unmatched. CDR3 length: 15 residues. DNA for the CDR3: TGCAGCGTTGACGGTCTGGCGGGAGAAGGCTACGAGCAGTACTTC. Encoded protein: CSVDGLAGEGYEQYF.

This clone was seen a few times. Within the sample, other DNA sequences also encode this same CDR3. The CDR3 reads CATSRGQGNEKLFF. The CDR3 region has the DNA TGTGCCACCAGCAGAGGACAGGGAAATGAAAAACTGTTTTTT. This chain uses TRBV15 with TRBJ1-4, with 7 nucleotides matching TRBD1. Trimming removed 1 base from V and 5 bases from J; junction bases left unmatched: 1. The CDR3 has 14 residues. Per germline, CDR1 LNHNV and CDR2 YYDKDF (reference sequence).

This clone has only one observation. V gene TRBV25-1 combines with J gene TRBJ1-6; 8 bases align to TRBD1. After removal of 4 bases from V and 6 bases from J, the junction contained 11 bases not matched to a gene. The CDR3 contains 17 residues. Germline V gene sequence: CDR1 MGHDK, CDR2 SYGVNS. The DNA of the CDR3 is TGTGCCAGCAGTGTAGGACAGGGCTCCAACACTAATTCACCCCTCCACTTT. Its protein is CASSVGQGSNTNSPLHF.

The chain uses TRBV5-1 and TRBJ1-2; D might be TRBD1 (5 bases). The CDR3 is 12 amino acids. From germline, CDR1 is SGHRS and CDR2 YFSETQ. V was trimmed by 2 bases and J by 6 bases, leaving 8 bases between them. CDR3 loop: CASSFQGHGYTF. The CDR3 region has the DNA TGCGCCAGCAGCTTCCAGGGTCATGGCTACACCTTC.

CDR3 sequence (DNA): TGCGCCAGCAGCTTGGTACCGGCAGGGGGGTCAGATACGCAGTATTTT. Translated: CASSLVPAGGSDTQYF. The J gene is TRBJ2-3, the V gene TRBV5-1; D is perhaps TRBD1 (7 bases). The germline gives CDR1 SGHRS, CDR2 YFSETQ. The CDR3 runs to 16 residues. Trimming pared 0 bases from V and 4 bases from J, leaving 15 bases between. Looking up the rest from reference TRBV5-1 and TRBJ2-3 gives the full variable domain: KAGVTQTPRYLIKTRGQQVTLSCSPISGHRSVSWYQQTPGQGLQFLFEYFSETQRNKGNFPGRFSGRQFSNSRSEMNVSTLELGDSALYLCASSLVPAGGSDTQYFGPGTRLTVL.

The rearrangement links TRBV2 to TRBJ2-7; D may be TRBD1 (6 bases). Germline lookup yields CDR1 SNHLY and CDR2 FYNNEI. The CDR3 consists of 16 residues. Deletions cut 7 bases from V and 5 bases from J, with 24 bases between. DNA of the CDR3: TGTGCCAGCACCTACGACCTCAGGGGTTTCGTGAACGAGCAGTACTTC. As protein: CASTYDLRGFVNEQYF.

This clone has a handful of counts. The chain is built from TRBV3-1 (or the pseudogene TRBV3-2) and TRBJ1-2; D is unresolved. Trimming left V 1 base short and J 0 bases short, with 9 bases between. CDR1 LGHDT and CDR2 YNNKEL come from the germline V gene (reference sequence). The CDR3 runs to 15 residues. CDR3 loop: CASSQGIESNYGYTF. DNA of the CDR3: TGTGCCAGCAGCCAAGGTATAGAGTCTAACTATGGCTACACCTTC.

The chain couples TRBV19 to TRBJ2-7, with TRBD1 identical over 8 bases. V shed 5 bases and J 3 bases; nucleotides not matched to a gene: 3. There are 13 residues in the CDR3. CDR1 is LNHDA and CDR2 is SQIVND in the germline V gene (reference sequence). DNA for the CDR3: TGTGCCAGTAGTTCAGGGGGCAACTACGAGCAGTACTTC. Translating gives CASSSGGNYEQYF.

This chain connects TRBV7-2 to TRBJ1-2; maybe TRBD1 (6 bases). CDR3 size: 15 residues. Germline assignment: CDR1 SGHTA and CDR2 FQGNSA. Trimming stripped 4 bases from V and 8 bases from J, with 20 bases between. CDR3 residues: CASSSSPGQLEGYTF. CDR3 DNA: TGTGCCAGCAGCTCCAGCCCGGGACAACTAGAAGGCTACACCTTC.

V is TRBV7-3 and J is TRBJ2-3; D remains unclear. The V gene lost 1 base and the J gene lost 4 bases, with 15 bases spanning the gap. The germline CDR1 and CDR2 sequences are SGHTA and FQGTGA. CDR3 length: 16 amino acids. CDR3 protein: CASSLIPRRSSDTQYF. In DNA form, the CDR3 reads TGTGCCAGCAGCTTAATCCCTAGACGGTCGTCAGATACGCAGTATTTT.

The J gene is TRBJ1-1, the V gene TRBV30; 8 bases align to TRBD1. J lost 10 bases, V lost 7 bases, and 8 bases had no gene match. The CDR3 runs 11 residues. The germline gives CDR1 GTSNPN, CDR2 SVGIG (reference sequence). The CDR3 loop reads CASSRGRGAFF. Written as DNA, the CDR3 is TGTGCCTCAAGCAGGGGGCGAGGAGCTTTCTTT.

V and J are TRBV18 and TRBJ1-5; D is ambiguous. Per the germline V gene, CDR1 is KGHSH and CDR2 is LQKENI. CDR3 length: 13 residues. V was trimmed by 4 bases and J by 0 bases, leaving 4 bases between them. The CDR3 nucleotides are TGTGCCAGCTCACTGAGTAGCAATCAGCCCCAGCATTTT. This translates into CASSLSSNQPQHF.

The chain employs TRBV11-2 and TRBJ1-1; D is ambiguous. Trimming removed 3 bases from V and 4 bases from J, with 12 bases in between. The CDR3 runs to 14 residues. The germline V gene has CDR1 SGHAT and CDR2 FQNNGV. CDR3 residues: CASSFSRTATEAFF. CDR3 bases: TGTGCCAGCAGCTTTTCGAGAACAGCCACTGAAGCTTTCTTT.

This clone has more than one count but fewer than ten. This chain connects TRBV19 to TRBJ2-1, with D possibly TRBD1 on 6 matching bases. Germline V CDR1 and CDR2: LNHDA, SQIVND (reference sequence). The CDR3 extends over 12 amino acids. Trimming stripped 3 bases from V and 8 bases from J, with 8 bases between. CDR3 residues: CASSIRGYEQFF. CDR3 DNA: TGTGCCAGTAGTATCAGGGGATATGAGCAGTTCTTC.

The chain joins TRBV5-6 to TRBJ2-5; D is unclear. With 4 bases removed from V and 2 bases from J, the gap between germline ends came to 15 bases. There are 15 residues in the CDR3. Germline V gives CDR1 SGHDT, CDR2 YYEEEE. The CDR3 loop reads CASSPRLELQETQYF. The CDR3 coding sequence is TGTGCCAGCAGCCCGCGCCTAGAGCTACAAGAGACCCAGTACTTC.

V gene TRBV27 combines with J gene TRBJ2-7, with 9 bases matching TRBD1. J lost 5 bases, V lost 5 bases, and 4 bases had no gene match. The germline V gene has CDR1 MNHEY and CDR2 SMNVEV (reference sequence). CDR3 length: 13 amino acids. The CDR3 sequence: CASSLGQGNEQYF. CDR3 sequence (DNA): TGTGCCAGCAGTCTGGGACAGGGCAACGAGCAGTACTTC.

The rearrangement links TRBV2 to TRBJ1-5; tentative D call: TRBD1 (6 bases). V gave up 8 bases and J gave up 0 bases, with 17 bases separating them. This CDR3 comprises 16 residues. In germline, CDR1 is SNHLY, CDR2 FYNNEI. The CDR3 DNA follows: TGTGCCAGCGGGGGGGGCAGGAGCTTTAGCAATCAGCCCCAGCATTTT. Its translation: CASGGGRSFSNQPQHF.

The rearrangement joins TRBV5-1 to TRBJ1-3; a possible D gene is TRBD1 (6 bases). The V gene's germline CDR1 is SGHRS and CDR2 YFSETQ. The CDR3 sequence is 16 residues long. Between the trimmed V and J ends, which lost 1 base and 1 base, there was a span of 12 bases. The CDR3 nucleotides read TGCGCCAGCAGCTTGCAGGGGCAGGTATCTGGAAACACCATATATTTT. It codes for CASSLQGQVSGNTIYF.

The chain joins TRBV2 to TRBJ1-1; 8 bases align to TRBD1. CDR1 is SNHLY, CDR2 FYNNEI, per germline. CDR3 length: 14 amino acids. V lost 4 bases to trimming and J lost 0 bases; unmatched junction nucleotides: 1. The DNA of the CDR3 is TGTGCCAGCAGTGGACAGGGGATGAACACTGAAGCTTTCTTT. Protein product: CASSGQGMNTEAFF.

CDR3 sequence (DNA): TGTGCCAGCAGCCAGGGGACGGGGAATAATTCACCCCTCCACTTT. Amino acid sequence: CASSQGTGNNSPLHF. The chain has TRBV7-2 and TRBJ1-6, with a weak D call TRBD1 (6 bases). The V end was cut by 5 bases, the J end by 5 bases, with 13 bases between. Germline V gene sequence: CDR1 SGHTA, CDR2 FQGNSA. The CDR3 is 15 residues long.

This clone has just a few counts. The rearrangement uses TRBV7-3 and TRBJ1-1; TRBD1 aligns across 11 bases. The V and J ends lost 5 bases and 4 bases, in that order; junction bases with no gene match: 21. Germline CDR1 and CDR2: SGHTA and FQGTGA. The CDR3 totals 20 residues. In nucleotides, the CDR3 is TGTGCCAGCAGCCCCCTACCCTGGGGACAGGGGGACGGCTGGGGCACTGAAGCTTTCTTT. Translation gives CASSPLPWGQGDGWGTEAFF.

The gene calls are TRBV4-1 and TRBJ2-7; TRBD1 agrees at 7 bases. Germline CDR1 and CDR2: MGHRA and YSYEKL. J lost 1 base, V lost 6 bases, and 3 bases had no gene match. The CDR3 runs 13 residues. The CDR3 loop reads CASSLRGSYEQYF. CDR3 nucleotide sequence: TGCGCCAGCAGTCTCAGGGGGTCCTACGAGCAGTACTTC.

The genes are TRBV10-2 and TRBJ2-1; the match to TRBD2 covers 10 bases. V lost 6 bases to trimming and J lost 7 bases; unmatched junction nucleotides: 12. The CDR3 runs 16 residues. CDR1 and CDR2 (germline): WSHSY, SAAADI. The CDR3 loop is CASSLRGLAEKNEQFF. The CDR3 DNA reads TGCGCCAGCAGCCTTCGAGGACTAGCGGAAAAGAATGAGCAGTTCTTC.

The V and J genes are TRBV5-6 and TRBJ2-3; TRBD1 is a possible D gene (5 bases). Trimming removed 4 bases at V and 2 bases at J, with 11 bases between. The CDR3 is 14 residues long. CDR1 SGHDT and CDR2 YYEEEE come from the germline V gene. The CDR3 DNA follows: TGTGCCAGCAGCCTAGGGGTCGCCACAGATACGCAGTATTTT. Amino acids: CASSLGVATDTQYF.

The chain recombines TRBV12-3 or TRBV12-4 with TRBJ1-2; TRBD1 is a possible D gene (5 bases). The ends were cut back, 3 bases at V and 7 bases at J, with 6 bases in the middle. The CDR3 spans 11 residues. This chain's CDR3 is CASSLGGGYTF. For the CDR3, the DNA is TGTGCCAGCAGTTTGGGGGGTGGCTACACCTTC.

This clone was picked up a small number of times. The chain is built from TRBV30 and TRBJ1-1; D is undetermined. This CDR3 has 13 residues. The germline CDR1 and CDR2 sequences are GTSNPN and SVGIG (reference sequence). V was clipped by 0 bases and J by 5 bases, with 10 bases between them. The CDR3 bases are TGTGCCTGGAGTGTAGGTGGGGAGACTGAAGCTTTCTTT. Its protein is CAWSVGGETEAFF. The full variable domain, its missing parts supplied by reference TRBV30 and TRBJ1-1, is SQTIHQWPATLVQPVGSPLSLECTVEGTSNPNLYWYRQAAGRGLQLLFYSVGIGQISSEVPQNLSASRPQDRQFILSSKKLLLSDSGFYLCAWSVGGETEAFFGQGTRLTVV.